The clone carrying this T cell receptor (beta chain) was seen many times. Its antigen is currently unknown. J lost 3 bases, V lost 7 bases, and 8 bases had no gene match. CDR1 MNHNS and CDR2 SASEGT come from the germline V gene. This CDR3 has 14 residues. This entry comes from a study of glioma-infiltrating T cells. General observations from the study: Tissue and blood shared very few CDR3 sequences. Non-neoplastic patients had below-expected tissue-blood divergence, while all gliomas exceeded expectation.

TCR alpha and beta CDR3 regions were amplified from RNA using iRepertoire nested multiplex PCR. For one-step reverse transcription and amplification, roughly 95-450 ng of tissue mRNA or PBMC total RNA was used. TCRdb re-called the multiplex PCR reads through MiXCR, storing one row per CDR3 protein. The table lists about 190,000 distinct CDR3 sequences, 32% of them singletons. V is TRBV6-1 and J is TRBJ2-7; 8 positions match TRBD2. What was sequenced was glioma tissue, nonneoplastic brain tissue, or PBMCs (not recorded which). The TCR was taken from a human donor with low-grade glioma or glioblastoma, undergoing nonglioma brain surgery, or in good health (not recorded which). CDR3 coding DNA: TGTGCCAGCACCCTAGGGAGCGGGAGCTACGAGCAGTACTTC. Its protein product is CASTLGSGSYEQYF.